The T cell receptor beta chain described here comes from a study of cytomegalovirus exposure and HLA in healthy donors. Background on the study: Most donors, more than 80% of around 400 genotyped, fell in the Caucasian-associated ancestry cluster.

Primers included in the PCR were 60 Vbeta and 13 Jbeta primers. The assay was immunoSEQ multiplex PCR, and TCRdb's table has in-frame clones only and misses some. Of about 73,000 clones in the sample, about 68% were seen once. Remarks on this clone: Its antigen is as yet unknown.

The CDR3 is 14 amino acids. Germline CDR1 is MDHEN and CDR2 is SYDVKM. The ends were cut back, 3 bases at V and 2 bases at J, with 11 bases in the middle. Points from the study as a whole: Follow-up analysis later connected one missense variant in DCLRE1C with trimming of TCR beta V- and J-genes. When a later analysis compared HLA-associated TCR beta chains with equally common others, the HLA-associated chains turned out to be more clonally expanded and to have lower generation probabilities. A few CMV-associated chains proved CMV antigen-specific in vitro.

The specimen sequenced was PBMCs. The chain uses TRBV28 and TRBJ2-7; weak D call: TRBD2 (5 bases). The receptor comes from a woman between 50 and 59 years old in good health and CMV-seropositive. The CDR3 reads CASSLRGNPYEQYV. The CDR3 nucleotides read TGTGCCAGCAGTTTGCGAGGGAACCCCTACGAGCAGTACGTC.